These T cell receptor beta chains were read from a single sample in a study of blood T cell repertoires in COVID-19. The assay was immunoSEQ multiplex PCR, and TCRdb's table has in-frame clones only and misses some. This sample has approximately 130,000 clones, with roughly 79% found just once. The sample taken for sequencing was peripheral blood. The receptors were gathered from a human donor in a cohort sampled during active COVID-19. CDR3s include the opening cysteine and the closing phenylalanine or tryptophan. The D gene is left open where the match is weak. Clone size is stated in some rows and not others, as once, few, many or a class when expanded.

clone_size: .; v_call: TRBV7-9; d_call: TRBD1; j_call: TRBJ2-7; cdr3_nt: TGTGCCAGCAGCTTAGTCGCGACAGGGGAGAACGAGCAGTACTTC; cdr3_aa: CASSLVATGENEQYF
clone_size: .; v_call: TRBV1; d_call: .; j_call: TRBJ1-5; cdr3_nt: TGCACCAGCAGCCAAGGGCCAGGGAATCAGCCCCAGCATTTT; cdr3_aa: CTSSQGPGNQPQHF
clone_size: once; v_call: TRBV9; d_call: TRBD1; j_call: TRBJ2-3; cdr3_nt: TGTGCCAGCAGCCCAAGGACAGGGGAAACAGATACGCAGTATTTT; cdr3_aa: CASSPRTGETDTQYF
clone_size: .; v_call: TRBV5-1; d_call: TRBD1; j_call: TRBJ2-5; cdr3_nt: TGCGCCAGCAGCTTGGGGTACGGGACAGGGGGCCTGGAGACCCAGTACTTC; cdr3_aa: CASSLGYGTGGLETQYF
clone_size: .; v_call: TRBV18; d_call: .; j_call: TRBJ2-3; cdr3_nt: TGTGCCAGCTCACCAGGGGGCCGCGACCCTCTAGGCACAGATACGCAGTATTTT; cdr3_aa: CASSPGGRDPLGTDTQYF
clone_size: .; v_call: TRBV19; d_call: TRBD1; j_call: TRBJ2-6; cdr3_nt: TGTGCCAGTAGTATAGGAGGAGATAGGACAGGGGTTTTTGGGGCCAACGTCCTGACTTTC; cdr3_aa: CASSIGGDRTGVFGANVLTF
clone_size: once; v_call: TRBV9; d_call: TRBD1; j_call: TRBJ1-6; cdr3_nt: TGTGCCAGCAGCCCGACAGGGTCAAATTCACCCCTCCACTTT; cdr3_aa: CASSPTGSNSPLHF
clone_size: once; v_call: TRBV27; d_call: TRBD1; j_call: TRBJ1-2; cdr3_nt: TGTGCCAGCAGTACCACCGACAGGGGGACCTATGGCTACACCTTC; cdr3_aa: CASSTTDRGTYGYTF
clone_size: .; v_call: TRBV7-9; d_call: .; j_call: TRBJ2-2; cdr3_nt: TGTGCCAGCAGCCTACGCAACAGCGGCACCGGGGAGCTGTTTTTT; cdr3_aa: CASSLRNSGTGELFF
clone_size: few; v_call: TRBV28; d_call: TRBD1; j_call: TRBJ2-7; cdr3_nt: TGTGCCAGCAGCCAGGACAGGGGTTACGAGCAGTACTTC; cdr3_aa: CASSQDRGYEQYF
clone_size: .; v_call: TRBV6-5; d_call: .; j_call: TRBJ1-2; cdr3_nt: TGTGCCAGCATTTCGCGGGGGGGCTACACCTTC; cdr3_aa: CASISRGGYTF
clone_size: .; v_call: TRBV10-2; d_call: TRBD1; j_call: TRBJ1-1; cdr3_nt: TGCGCCAGCAGTGAGCCGACAGGGGGCACTGAAGCTTTCTTT; cdr3_aa: CASSEPTGGTEAFF
clone_size: .; v_call: TRBV30; d_call: .; j_call: TRBJ2-7; cdr3_nt: TGTGCCTGGAGCATCGGGGGGCCTGCGGGAGAGCAGTACTTC; cdr3_aa: CAWSIGGPAGEQYF
clone_size: .; v_call: TRBV7-8; d_call: .; j_call: TRBJ2-5; cdr3_nt: TGTGCCAGCAGTTCCAAGACGGGGGAGACCCAGTACTTC; cdr3_aa: CASSSKTGETQYF
clone_size: .; v_call: TRBV9; d_call: .; j_call: TRBJ1-1; cdr3_nt: TGTGCCAGCAGCGTAGCACAAAGCAGGGACACTGAAGCTTTCTTT; cdr3_aa: CASSVAQSRDTEAFF
clone_size: .; v_call: TRBV4-1; d_call: TRBD1; j_call: TRBJ1-4; cdr3_nt: TGCGCCAGCAGCCAAGGGGACAGCGCTAATGAAAAACTGTTTTTT; cdr3_aa: CASSQGDSANEKLFF
clone_size: .; v_call: TRBV5-6; d_call: TRBD2; j_call: TRBJ2-3; cdr3_nt: TGTGCCAGCAGCTTTCCCCCAGCGGGGCCCACAGATACGCAGTATTTT; cdr3_aa: CASSFPPAGPTDTQYF
clone_size: .; v_call: TRBV7-9; d_call: .; j_call: TRBJ1-6; cdr3_nt: TGTGCCAGCAGTTTATATAGTAATTCACCCCTCCACTTT; cdr3_aa: CASSLYSNSPLHF
clone_size: .; v_call: TRBV9; d_call: .; j_call: TRBJ1-1; cdr3_nt: TGTGCCAGCAGCGTAGCCGAACCGAGGACTGAAGCTTTCTTT; cdr3_aa: CASSVAEPRTEAFF
clone_size: .; v_call: TRBV28; d_call: .; j_call: TRBJ1-6; cdr3_nt: TGTGCCAGCAGTTGGTCCGCTCGACTTAATAATTCACCCCTCCACTTT; cdr3_aa: CASSWSARLNNSPLHF
clone_size: .; v_call: TRBV30; d_call: .; j_call: TRBJ1-6; cdr3_nt: TGTGCCTGGAGTGTACGAAGGGGAGGTAATTCACCCCTCCACTTT; cdr3_aa: CAWSVRRGGNSPLHF
clone_size: .; v_call: TRBV11-2; d_call: .; j_call: TRBJ1-1; cdr3_nt: TGTGCCAGCAGCCCCAGCGGGAGGTACACTGAAGCTTTCTTT; cdr3_aa: CASSPSGRYTEAFF
clone_size: .; v_call: TRBV9; d_call: .; j_call: TRBJ1-5; cdr3_nt: TGTGCCAGCAGCGTACACAGGAGAAGGGGCCCGAGTCAGCCCCAGCATTTT; cdr3_aa: CASSVHRRRGPSQPQHF
clone_size: .; v_call: TRBV7-8; d_call: TRBD2; j_call: TRBJ2-3; cdr3_nt: TGTGCCAGCAGCTTCATAAGCGGGGGGGAGGTAGATACGCAGTATTTT; cdr3_aa: CASSFISGGEVDTQYF
clone_size: .; v_call: TRBV27; d_call: .; j_call: TRBJ1-1; cdr3_nt: TGTGCCAGCAGTCCCTCCCTGGGTGGGGGCGGTATGAACACTGAAGCTTTCTTT; cdr3_aa: CASSPSLGGGGMNTEAFF
clone_size: .; v_call: TRBV5-6; d_call: .; j_call: TRBJ2-5; cdr3_nt: TGTGCCAGCAGCTTGATAGAACAAGAGACCCAGTACTTC; cdr3_aa: CASSLIEQETQYF
clone_size: once; v_call: TRBV5-6; d_call: .; j_call: TRBJ1-1; cdr3_nt: TGTGCCAGCAGCCCCCAGGTGGGGAACACTGAAGCTTTCTTT; cdr3_aa: CASSPQVGNTEAFF
clone_size: .; v_call: TRBV30; d_call: .; j_call: TRBJ2-5; cdr3_nt: TGTGCCTGGAGTGGCCAGGACCAAGAGACCCAGTACTTC; cdr3_aa: CAWSGQDQETQYF
clone_size: .; v_call: TRBV5-6; d_call: .; j_call: TRBJ2-7; cdr3_nt: TGTGCCAGCAACGGAGGCAGGACCTACGAGCAGTACTTC; cdr3_aa: CASNGGRTYEQYF